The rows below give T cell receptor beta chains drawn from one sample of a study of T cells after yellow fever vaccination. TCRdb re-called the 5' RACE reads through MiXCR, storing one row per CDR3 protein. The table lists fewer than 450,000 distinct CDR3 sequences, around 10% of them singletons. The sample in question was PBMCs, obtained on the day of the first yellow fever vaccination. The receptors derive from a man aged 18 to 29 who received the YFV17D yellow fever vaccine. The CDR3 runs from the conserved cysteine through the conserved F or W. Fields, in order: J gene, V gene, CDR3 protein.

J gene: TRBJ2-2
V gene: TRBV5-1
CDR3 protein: CASSSGHGFAGELFF

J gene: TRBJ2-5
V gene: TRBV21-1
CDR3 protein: CASSKEYRGQGSQETQYF

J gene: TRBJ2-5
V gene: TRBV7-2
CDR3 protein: CASSLVLGWETQYF

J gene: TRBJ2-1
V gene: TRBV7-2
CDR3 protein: CASSLSGGLVNEQFF

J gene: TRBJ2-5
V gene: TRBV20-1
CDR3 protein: CSARPLPERETQYF

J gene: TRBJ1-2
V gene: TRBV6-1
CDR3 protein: CASSIGAAADRHTF

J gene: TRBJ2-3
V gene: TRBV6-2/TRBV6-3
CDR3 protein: CTSSYGEGSTDTQYF

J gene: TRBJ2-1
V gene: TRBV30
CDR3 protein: CAWSVLLAGGPAREQFF

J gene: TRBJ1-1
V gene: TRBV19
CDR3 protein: CASSIDWGPEAFF

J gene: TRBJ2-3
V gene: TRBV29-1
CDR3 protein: CSVEVQGTDTQYF

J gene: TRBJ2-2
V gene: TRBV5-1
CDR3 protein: CASSMVTRGSGELFF

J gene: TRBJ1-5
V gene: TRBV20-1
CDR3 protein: CSARGGLDQPQHF

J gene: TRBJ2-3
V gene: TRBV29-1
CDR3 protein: CSFGQTDTQYF

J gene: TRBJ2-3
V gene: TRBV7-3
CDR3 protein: CASSEGAQDTQYF

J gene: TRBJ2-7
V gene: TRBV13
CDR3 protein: CASTIPPNEQYF

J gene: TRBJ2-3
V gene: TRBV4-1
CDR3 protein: CASSQGPPRRGADTDTQYF

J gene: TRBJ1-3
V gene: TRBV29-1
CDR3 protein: CSAVVVGGNTIYF

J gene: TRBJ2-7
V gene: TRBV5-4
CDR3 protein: CASSHEDRGNYEQYF

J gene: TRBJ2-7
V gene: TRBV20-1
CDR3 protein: CSARTGVYEQYF

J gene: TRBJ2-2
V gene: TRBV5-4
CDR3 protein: CASSYTSRELFF

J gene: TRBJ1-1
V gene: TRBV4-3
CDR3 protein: CASSQEGAGVDATEAFF

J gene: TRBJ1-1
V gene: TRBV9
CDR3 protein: CASSVTGGWTEAFF

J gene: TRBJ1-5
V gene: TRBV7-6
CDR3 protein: CASSLIWPPRSQPQHF

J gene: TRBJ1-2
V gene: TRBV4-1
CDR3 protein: CASSQERDRGLFGYTF

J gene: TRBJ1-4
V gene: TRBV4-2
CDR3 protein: CASSLGQGATNEKLFF

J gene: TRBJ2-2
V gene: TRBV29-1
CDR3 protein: CSVDFMNTGELFF

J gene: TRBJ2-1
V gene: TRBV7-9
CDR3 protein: CASSLNSGGTNEQFF

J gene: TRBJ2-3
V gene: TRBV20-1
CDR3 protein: CSARRAALTDTQYF

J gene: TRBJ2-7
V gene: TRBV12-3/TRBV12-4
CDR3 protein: CASSRRGTGVDEQYF

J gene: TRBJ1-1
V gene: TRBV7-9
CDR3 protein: CASSPLGGGGTEAFF

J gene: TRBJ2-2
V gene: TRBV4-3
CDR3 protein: CASSQGVSGTNTGELFF

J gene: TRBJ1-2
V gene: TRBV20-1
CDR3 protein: CSARTGMSYGYTF

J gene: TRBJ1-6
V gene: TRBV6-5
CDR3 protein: CASSTLSENSPLHF

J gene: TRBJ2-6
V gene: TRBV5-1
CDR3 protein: CASSLARDGANVLTF

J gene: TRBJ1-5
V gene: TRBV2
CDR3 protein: CASSGLAGGNQPQHF

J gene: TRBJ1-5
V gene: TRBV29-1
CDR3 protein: CSVEQGDGQPQHF

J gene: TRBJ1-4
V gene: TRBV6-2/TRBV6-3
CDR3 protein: CASTLDGATNEKLFF

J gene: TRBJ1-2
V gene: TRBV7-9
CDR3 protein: CASSPGGAYYGYTF

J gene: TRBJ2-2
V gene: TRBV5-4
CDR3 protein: CASSLAEQGVSGGELFF

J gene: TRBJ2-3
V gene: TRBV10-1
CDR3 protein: CASSGAGAGTDTQYF

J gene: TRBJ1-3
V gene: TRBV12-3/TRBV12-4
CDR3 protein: CASNQGANSGNTIYF

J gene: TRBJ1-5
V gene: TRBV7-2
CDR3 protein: CASSFQTDQPQHF

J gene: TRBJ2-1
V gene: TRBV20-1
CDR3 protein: CSARNYNEQFF

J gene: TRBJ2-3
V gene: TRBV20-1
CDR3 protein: CSARQIGTDTQYF

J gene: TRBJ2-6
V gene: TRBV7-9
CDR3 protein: CASSPYADSGANVLTF

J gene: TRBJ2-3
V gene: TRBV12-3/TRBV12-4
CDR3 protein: CASSFGQGSDTQYF

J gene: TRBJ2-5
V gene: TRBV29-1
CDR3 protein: CSIHYQETQYF

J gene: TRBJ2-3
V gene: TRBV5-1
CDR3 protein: CASSPRTSGGDTDTQYF

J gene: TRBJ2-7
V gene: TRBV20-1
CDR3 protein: CSAIDRGITYEQYF

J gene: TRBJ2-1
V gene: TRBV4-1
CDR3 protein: CASSQDVAGEQFF

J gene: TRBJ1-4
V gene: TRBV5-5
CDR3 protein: CASSWNGMKKLFF

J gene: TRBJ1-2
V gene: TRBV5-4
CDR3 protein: CASSDPDGYTF